This T cell receptor beta chain was obtained from a study of PD-1 blockade in classical Hodgkin lymphoma. Study-level findings and limits: Patients with an early start, nivolumab under 1 year after ASCT, were excluded. Relapsed/refractory patients reportedly had lower baseline diversity than newly diagnosed patients.

The V gene lost 0 bases and the J gene lost 4 bases, with 12 bases spanning the gap. The CDR3 has 15 amino acids. In germline, CDR1 is SGHTA, CDR2 FQGNSA. The time point was: cycle 4 day 1 (C4D1), after 5 to 7 weeks of nivolumab. All trial patients relapsed after autologous stem cell transplantation. TCRdb's copy holds only in-frame clones and misses some; the assay was immunoSEQ multiplex PCR. This sample has about 47,000 clones, with approximately 80% found just once. Remarks on this clone: Its specificity is not known.

The rearrangement uses TRBV7-2 and TRBJ1-2; TRBD1 is a possible D gene (6 bases). The sequence came from a human donor with classical Hodgkin lymphoma. The specimen was peripheral blood mononuclear cells (PBMCs), collected before the fourth cycle of nivolumab. CDR3 residues: CASSLAGRGIYGYTF. The DNA for the CDR3 is TGTGCCAGCAGCTTAGCGGGCAGGGGTATCTATGGCTACACCTTC.